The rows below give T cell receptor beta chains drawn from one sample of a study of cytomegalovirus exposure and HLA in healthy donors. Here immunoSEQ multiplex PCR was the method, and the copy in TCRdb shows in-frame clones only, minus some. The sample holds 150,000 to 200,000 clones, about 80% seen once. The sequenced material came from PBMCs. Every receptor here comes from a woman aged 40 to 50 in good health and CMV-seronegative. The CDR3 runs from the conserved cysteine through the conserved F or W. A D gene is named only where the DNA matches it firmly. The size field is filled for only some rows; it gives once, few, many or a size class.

CASSQGQGVGYSGYTF | TGCGCCAGCAGCCAGGGACAGGGAGTTGGATATAGCGGCTACACCTTC | TRBV4-1 | TRBD1 | few | TRBJ1-2
CASSASGSGGDTGELFF | TGTGCCAGTAGTGCCTCCGGAAGCGGGGGGGATACCGGGGAGCTGTTTTTT | TRBV19 | TRBD2 | - | TRBJ2-2
CASSYPNPGGQPQHF | TGTGCCAGCAGTTACCCGAACCCGGGAGGGCAGCCCCAGCATTTT | TRBV6-6 | - | - | TRBJ1-5
CARPRGTANYGYTF | TGTGCCCGTCCGAGGGGGACAGCAAACTATGGCTACACCTTC | TRBV28 | TRBD1 | - | TRBJ1-2
CASRKQPYGYTF | TGCGCCAGCAGGAAACAACCATATGGCTACACCTTC | TRBV23-1 | - | - | TRBJ1-2
CASSPSRGGNTGELFF | TGTGCCAGCAGTCCGAGTAGGGGGGGAAACACCGGGGAGCTGTTTTTT | TRBV7-2 | - | - | TRBJ2-2
CASSYPRGGSGDTQYF | TGTGCCAGCAGTTACCCCAGGGGAGGGTCGGGGGATACGCAGTATTTT | TRBV6-5 | - | once | TRBJ2-3
CASSLNRGRYNEQFF | TGTGCCAGCAGTTTAAACAGGGGGCGGTACAATGAGCAGTTCTTC | TRBV6-5 | TRBD1 | once | TRBJ2-1
CATKSRVLNTDTQYF | TGTGCCACTAAGTCCAGGGTTCTCAACACAGATACGCAGTATTTT | TRBV19 | - | - | TRBJ2-3
CASSLMASGNNEQFF | TGTGCCAGCAGTTTAATGGCTAGCGGGAACAATGAGCAGTTCTTC | TRBV7-7 | TRBD2 | - | TRBJ2-1
CASRTGRFEAFF | TGTGCCAGCAGGACAGGGAGGTTTGAAGCTTTCTTT | TRBV7-9 | TRBD1 | - | TRBJ1-1
CASSQVGTGTQPQHF | TGCGCCAGCAGCCAAGTTGGGACAGGGACTCAGCCCCAGCATTTT | TRBV4-1 | TRBD1 | - | TRBJ1-5
CASRKNRDTTSNQPQHF | TGTGCCAGCAGGAAAAATCGGGACACAACAAGCAATCAGCCCCAGCATTTT | TRBV28 | - | - | TRBJ1-5
CASSPRLDEQYF | TGTGCCAGCAGCCCACGACTAGACGAGCAGTACTTC | TRBV7-9 | - | - | TRBJ2-7
CASKVWGLGSYNEQFF | TGTGCCAGCAAAGTCTGGGGGCTAGGGTCCTACAATGAGCAGTTCTTC | TRBV28 | - | - | TRBJ2-1
CASSELGSGANVLTF | TGTGCCAGCAGTGAACTCGGCTCTGGGGCCAACGTCCTGACTTTC | TRBV6-1 | - | - | TRBJ2-6
CASSLNRGVGYTF | TGTGCCAGCAGCTTAAACAGGGGTGTTGGCTACACCTTC | TRBV5-8 | TRBD1 | - | TRBJ1-2
CASRDRGPGQPQHF | TGTGCCAGCAGGGACAGGGGGCCCGGTCAGCCCCAGCATTTT | TRBV27 | TRBD1 | - | TRBJ1-5
CASSLGAGGAGELFF | TGTGCCAGCAGCTTGGGAGCGGGAGGAGCCGGGGAGCTGTTTTTT | TRBV5-4 | TRBD2 | once | TRBJ2-2
CASSLLSSGANVLTF | TGCGCCAGCAGCTTGTTGAGCTCTGGGGCCAACGTCCTGACTTTC | TRBV5-1 | - | - | TRBJ2-6
CASRVRPVTGELFF | TGTGCCAGCAGGGTGAGGCCCGTCACCGGGGAGCTGTTTTTT | TRBV2 | - | - | TRBJ2-2
CASSWTIPSTDTQYF | TGTGCCAGCAGCTGGACAATACCTAGCACAGATACGCAGTATTTT | TRBV7-9 | - | - | TRBJ2-3
CASSELAGVIDEQFF | TGTGCCAGCAGTGAACTAGCGGGGGTTATAGATGAGCAGTTCTTC | TRBV2 | TRBD2 | - | TRBJ2-1
CASSRPRLAGSYEQYF | TGTGCCAGCAGTCGCCCCCGACTAGCGGGATCCTACGAGCAGTACTTC | TRBV28 | TRBD2 | - | TRBJ2-7
CAIHREGVPYENSQYF | TGTGCCATCCACAGGGAGGGGGTCCCGTACGAAAACAGTCAGTACTTC | TRBV10-3 | - | few | TRBJ2-4
CASTAGQGYTEAFF | TGTGCCAGTACCGCAGGGCAGGGGTACACTGAAGCTTTCTTT | TRBV19 | - | - | TRBJ1-1
CASSPPARDYLNEQFF | TGTGCCAGCAGTCCCCCAGCCCGGGACTACCTCAATGAGCAGTTCTTC | TRBV28 | TRBD2 | - | TRBJ2-1
CASSLAGRSGNTIYF | TGTGCCAGCAGCTTAGCGGGGCGCTCTGGAAACACCATATATTTT | TRBV7-2 | - | - | TRBJ1-3
CASSIDLAGSTDTQYF | TGTGCCAGTAGCATAGACCTAGCGGGGAGCACAGATACGCAGTATTTT | TRBV19 | TRBD2 | - | TRBJ2-3
CASSEVNSGTQYF | TGTGCCAGCAGTGAAGTTAATTCCGGTACGCAGTACTTC | TRBV6-1 | - | - | TRBJ2-7
CASSQDLAGGNSPLHF | TGCGCCAGCAGCCAAGATTTGGCAGGGGGTAATTCACCCCTCCACTTT | TRBV4-1 | TRBD1 | - | TRBJ1-6
CASSLAPWGQLSSSYNEQFF | TGCGCCAGCAGCCTTGCTCCCTGGGGACAGTTATCGAGCTCCTACAATGAGCAGTTCTTC | TRBV5-1 | TRBD1 | - | TRBJ2-1
CASSQGQGNYGYTF | TGTGCCAGTAGTCAAGGACAGGGTAACTATGGCTACACCTTC | TRBV19 | TRBD1 | - | TRBJ1-2
CASNPRQGPQETQYF | TGTGCCAGTAACCCCCGACAGGGCCCCCAAGAGACCCAGTACTTC | TRBV19 | TRBD1 | - | TRBJ2-5
CASSTGQASTDTQYF | TGTGCCAGCAGCACTGGACAGGCTAGCACAGATACGCAGTATTTT | TRBV5-5 | TRBD1 | - | TRBJ2-3
CASSIASLSGELFF | TGTGCCAGTAGTATAGCCTCGTTGTCCGGGGAGCTGTTTTTT | TRBV19 | - | - | TRBJ2-2
CASSQDRGNTIYF | TGTGCCAGCAGCCAAGACCGTGGAAACACCATATATTTT | TRBV4-2 | - | - | TRBJ1-3
CASRPRYRDEQFF | TGTGCCAGCAGGCCCCGCTACAGGGATGAGCAGTTCTTC | TRBV28 | - | few | TRBJ2-1
CASSQDRVSGANGLTF | TGCGCCAGCAGCCAAGATAGAGTCTCTGGGGCCAACGGCCTGACTTTC | TRBV4-3 | - | - | TRBJ2-6
CASALAGGIHEQFF | TGTGCCAGTGCTCTAGCGGGAGGGATCCATGAGCAGTTCTTC | TRBV2 | TRBD2 | - | TRBJ2-1
CASSFAAAYEQYF | TGTGCCAGCAGTTTTGCGGCAGCCTACGAGCAGTACTTC | TRBV28 | - | - | TRBJ2-7
CATWRGGSYNEQFF | TGTGCCACCTGGCGCGGAGGCTCCTACAATGAGCAGTTCTTC | TRBV6-5 | - | - | TRBJ2-1
CATKIAGVNVGKLFF | TGTGCCACGAAGATCGCAGGGGTCAACGTTGGAAAACTGTTTTTT | TRBV27 | - | - | TRBJ1-4
CASSSGQNTEAFF | TGTGCCAGCAGCTCGGGACAGAACACTGAAGCTTTCTTT | TRBV11-3 | - | - | TRBJ1-1
CASSPTGNTGELFF | TGTGCCAGCAGCCCGACAGGGAACACCGGGGAGCTGTTTTTT | TRBV7-3 | - | - | TRBJ2-2
CAWSGLYEQYF | TGTGCCTGGAGTGGTCTTTACGAGCAGTACTTC | TRBV30 | - | few | TRBJ2-7
CASRLAAGYEQYF | TGTGCCAGCCGACTAGCGGCAGGCTACGAGCAGTACTTC | TRBV7-2 | TRBD2 | - | TRBJ2-7
CASSYRVTGELFF | TGTGCCAGTAGTTACAGGGTAACCGGGGAGCTGTTTTTT | TRBV19 | - | - | TRBJ2-2
CASSITGAPLYEQYF | TGTGCCAGCAGCATAACAGGGGCGCCTCTCTACGAGCAGTACTTC | TRBV7-2 | TRBD1 | - | TRBJ2-7
CASSSSQGSYGYTF | TGTGCCAGTAGTTCAAGCCAGGGGAGCTATGGCTACACCTTC | TRBV19 | - | - | TRBJ1-2
CASSPSRSGRLDEQFF | TGCGCCAGCAGCCCCTCCCGAAGCGGGAGGCTCGATGAGCAGTTCTTC | TRBV5-1 | TRBD2 | - | TRBJ2-1
CASSSPMDRGRYEQYF | TGTGCCAGCAGCTCACCTATGGACAGGGGGAGGTACGAGCAGTACTTC | TRBV11-2 | TRBD1 | - | TRBJ2-7
CASSFSGRWGINEQFF | TGTGCCAGCAGCTTTAGCGGGAGGTGGGGTATAAATGAGCAGTTCTTC | TRBV7-8 | TRBD2 | - | TRBJ2-1